This T cell receptor beta chain was sequenced for a study of CD8 T cells in ankylosing spondylitis. Regarding the study as a whole: Researchers report that disease-linked clones proved CD8+ and relatively rare in peripheral blood. A TCR beta motif made of fewer than ten highly homologous variants seemed typical of ankylosing spondylitis blood. Significant enrichment of disease-linked clones was reportedly seen in matched ankylosing spondylitis synovial fluid.

This clonotype was counted only a few times. Its antigen is undetermined. TCRdb fed the 5' RACE reads into MiXCR, producing one record per CDR3 protein. This table has a few hundred thousand distinct CDR3 sequences, approximately 20% appearing once. Trimming cost V 4 bases and J 8 bases; bases outside gene matches: 1. The CDR3 totals 12 residues. This receptor was taken from a male donor with ankylosing spondylitis. This chain links TRBV12-3 or TRBV12-4 with TRBJ1-4; 7 bases agree with TRBD1. Sequencing was done on a sample of blood, either unsorted or a sorted T cell fraction (not recorded which). CDR3: CASSSDREKLFF. In DNA form, the CDR3 reads TGTGCCAGCAGTTCGGACAGGGAAAAACTGTTTTTT.